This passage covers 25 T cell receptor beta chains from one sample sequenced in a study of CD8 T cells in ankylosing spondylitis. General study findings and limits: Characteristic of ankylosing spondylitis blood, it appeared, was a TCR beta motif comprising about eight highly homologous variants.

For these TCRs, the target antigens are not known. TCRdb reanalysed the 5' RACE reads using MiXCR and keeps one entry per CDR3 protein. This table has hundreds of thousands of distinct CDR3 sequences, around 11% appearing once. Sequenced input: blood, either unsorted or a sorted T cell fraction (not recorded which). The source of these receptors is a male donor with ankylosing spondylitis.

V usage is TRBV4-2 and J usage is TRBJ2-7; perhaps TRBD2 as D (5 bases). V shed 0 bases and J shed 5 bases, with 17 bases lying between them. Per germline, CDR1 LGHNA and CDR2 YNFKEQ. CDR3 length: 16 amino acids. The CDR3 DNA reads TGTGCCAGCAGCCAAGAGCTAGCCTCCCAAACCCACGAGCAGTACTTC. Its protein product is CASSQELASQTHEQYF.

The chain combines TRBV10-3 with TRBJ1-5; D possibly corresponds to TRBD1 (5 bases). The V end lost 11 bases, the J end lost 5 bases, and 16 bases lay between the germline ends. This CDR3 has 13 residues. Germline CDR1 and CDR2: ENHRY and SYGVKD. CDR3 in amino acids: CAVAGGGDQPQHF. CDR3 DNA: TGTGCCGTGGCGGGGGGGGGGGATCAGCCCCAGCATTTT.

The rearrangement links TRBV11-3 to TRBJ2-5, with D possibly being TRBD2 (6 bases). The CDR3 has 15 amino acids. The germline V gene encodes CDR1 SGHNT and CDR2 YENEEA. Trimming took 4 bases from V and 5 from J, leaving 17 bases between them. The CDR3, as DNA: TGTGCCAGCAGCTATGGACGATTTGGGGGGGAGACCCAGTACTTC. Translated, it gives CASSYGRFGGETQYF.

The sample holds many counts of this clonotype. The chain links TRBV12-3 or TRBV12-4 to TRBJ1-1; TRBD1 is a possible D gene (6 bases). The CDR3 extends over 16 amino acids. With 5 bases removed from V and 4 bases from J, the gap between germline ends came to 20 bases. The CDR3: CASSRRPGVRGTEAFF. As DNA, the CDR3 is TGTGCCAGCAGTCGCCGGCCAGGGGTTCGGGGCACTGAAGCTTTCTTT.

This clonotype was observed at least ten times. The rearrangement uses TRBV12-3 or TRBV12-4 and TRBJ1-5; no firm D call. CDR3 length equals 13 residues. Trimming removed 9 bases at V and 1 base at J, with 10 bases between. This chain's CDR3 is CASRVGSNQPQHF. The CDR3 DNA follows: TGTGCCAGTAGGGTGGGGAGCAATCAGCCCCAGCATTTT.

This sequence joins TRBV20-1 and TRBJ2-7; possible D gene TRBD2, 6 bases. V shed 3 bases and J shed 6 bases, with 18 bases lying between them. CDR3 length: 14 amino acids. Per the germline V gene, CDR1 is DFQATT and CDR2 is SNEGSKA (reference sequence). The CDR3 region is CSARARVPGGEQYF. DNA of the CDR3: TGCAGTGCTAGGGCTCGTGTTCCCGGGGGCGAGCAGTACTTC.

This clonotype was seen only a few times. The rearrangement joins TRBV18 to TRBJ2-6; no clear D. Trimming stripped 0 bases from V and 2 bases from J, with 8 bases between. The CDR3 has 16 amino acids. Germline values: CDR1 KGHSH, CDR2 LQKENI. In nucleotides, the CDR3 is TGTGCCAGCTCACCACCGTCAAAGGCTGGGGCCAACGTCCTGACTTTC. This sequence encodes CASSPPSKAGANVLTF.

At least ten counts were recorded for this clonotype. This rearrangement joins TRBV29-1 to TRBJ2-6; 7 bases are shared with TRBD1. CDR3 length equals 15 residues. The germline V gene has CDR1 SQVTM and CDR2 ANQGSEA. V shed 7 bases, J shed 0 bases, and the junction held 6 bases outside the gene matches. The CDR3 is CSARQGPSGANVLTF. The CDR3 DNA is TGCAGCGCTAGACAGGGTCCCTCTGGGGCCAACGTCCTGACTTTC.

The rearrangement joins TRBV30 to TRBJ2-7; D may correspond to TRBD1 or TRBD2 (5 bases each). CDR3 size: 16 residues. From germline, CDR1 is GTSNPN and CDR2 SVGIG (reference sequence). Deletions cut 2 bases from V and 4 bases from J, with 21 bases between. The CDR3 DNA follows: TGTGCCTGGAGTCCCCGACTAACGGGACCGATATACGAGCAGTACTTC. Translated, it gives CAWSPRLTGPIYEQYF.

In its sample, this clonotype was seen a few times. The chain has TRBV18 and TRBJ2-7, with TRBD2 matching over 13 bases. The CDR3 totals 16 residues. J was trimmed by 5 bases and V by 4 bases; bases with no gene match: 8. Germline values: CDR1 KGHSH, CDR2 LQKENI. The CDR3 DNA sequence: TGTGCCAGCTCACGAAGGACTAGCGGGAGTTACCACGAGCAGTACTTC. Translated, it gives CASSRRTSGSYHEQYF.

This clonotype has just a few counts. CDR3 protein: CSVSPGTAETQYF. In DNA, the CDR3 is TGCAGCGTCTCTCCCGGGACGGCGGAGACCCAGTACTTC. The gene calls are TRBV29-1 and TRBJ2-5; the D gene could be TRBD1 or TRBD2 (5 bases each). CDR3 length: 13 amino acids. Germline lookup yields CDR1 SQVTM and CDR2 ANQGSEA. V dropped 6 bases and J dropped 5 bases, with 16 bases sitting between them.

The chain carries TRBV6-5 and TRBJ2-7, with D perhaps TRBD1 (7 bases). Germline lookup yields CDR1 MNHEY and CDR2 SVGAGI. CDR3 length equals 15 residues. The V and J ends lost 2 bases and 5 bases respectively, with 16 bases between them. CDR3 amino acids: CASSYGGTVVNEQYF. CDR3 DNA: TGTGCCAGCAGTTACGGGGGGACAGTAGTTAACGAGCAGTACTTC.

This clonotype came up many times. In DNA, the CDR3 is TGCAGTGCTACCCCCGGGACTAGCGGGAGCAATGAGCAGTTCTTC. Translating it yields CSATPGTSGSNEQFF. This chain joins TRBV20-1 and TRBJ2-1; the match to TRBD2 covers 14 bases. Per germline, CDR1 DFQATT and CDR2 SNEGSKA (reference sequence). There are 15 residues in the CDR3. The ends lost 4 bases at V and 6 bases at J; junction bases unmatched: 5.

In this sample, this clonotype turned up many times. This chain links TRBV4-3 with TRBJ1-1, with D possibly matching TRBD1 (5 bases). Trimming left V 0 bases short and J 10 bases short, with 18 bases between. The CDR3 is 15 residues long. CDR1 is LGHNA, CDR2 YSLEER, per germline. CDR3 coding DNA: TGCGCCAGCAGCCAAGAAGTGATCGGGGGGTCGGGAGCTTTCTTT. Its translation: CASSQEVIGGSGAFF.

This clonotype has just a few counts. The DNA for the CDR3 is TGTGCCAGCAGCGATGGGGACAGGGACTACTATGGCTACACCTTC. This gives the protein CASSDGDRDYYGYTF. The chain has TRBV7-2 and TRBJ1-2; 9 bases agree with TRBD1. CDR1 and CDR2 (germline): SGHTA, FQGNSA. V gave up 5 bases and J gave up 3 bases; unmatched junction bases: 7. The CDR3 is 15 amino acids.

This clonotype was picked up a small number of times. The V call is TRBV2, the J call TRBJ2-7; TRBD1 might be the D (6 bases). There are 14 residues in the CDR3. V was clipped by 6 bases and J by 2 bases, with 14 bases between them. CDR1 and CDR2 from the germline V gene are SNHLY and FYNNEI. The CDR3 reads CASRPDSPTYEQYF. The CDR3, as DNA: TGTGCCAGCAGGCCGGACAGTCCTACCTACGAGCAGTACTTC. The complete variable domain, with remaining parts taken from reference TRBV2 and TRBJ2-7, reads EPEVTQTPSHQVTQMGQEVILRCVPISNHLYFYWYRQILGQKVEFLVSFYNNEISEKSEIFDDQFSVERPDGSNFTLKIRSTKLEDSAMYFCASRPDSPTYEQYFGPGTRLTVT.

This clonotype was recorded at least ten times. The chain's CDR3 is CGVYREILDTQYF. The CDR3, as DNA: TGCGGGGTCTACAGGGAAATTTTGGATACGCAGTATTTT. The rearrangement uses TRBV20-1 and TRBJ2-3, with a weak D call TRBD1 (6 bases). Per the germline V gene, CDR1 is DFQATT and CDR2 is SNEGSKA (reference sequence). The CDR3 has 13 amino acids.

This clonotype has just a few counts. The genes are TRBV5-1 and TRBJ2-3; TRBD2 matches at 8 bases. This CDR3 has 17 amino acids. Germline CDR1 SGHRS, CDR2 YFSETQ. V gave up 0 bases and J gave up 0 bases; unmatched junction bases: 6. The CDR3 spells CASSLGHSGKSTDTQYF. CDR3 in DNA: TGCGCCAGCAGCTTGGGGCATAGCGGGAAGAGCACAGATACGCAGTATTTT.

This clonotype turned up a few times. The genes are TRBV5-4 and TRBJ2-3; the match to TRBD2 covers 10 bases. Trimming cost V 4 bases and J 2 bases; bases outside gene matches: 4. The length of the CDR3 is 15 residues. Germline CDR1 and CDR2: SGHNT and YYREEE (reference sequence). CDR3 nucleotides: TGTGCCAGCAGCCCAACTAGCGGGGCCACAGATACGCAGTATTTT. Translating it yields CASSPTSGATDTQYF. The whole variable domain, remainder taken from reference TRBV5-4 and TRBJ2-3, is ETGVTQSPTHLIKTRGQQVTLRCSSQSGHNTVSWYQQALGQGPQFIFQYYREEENGRGNFPPRFSGLQFPNYSSELNVNALELDDSALYLCASSPTSGATDTQYFGPGTRLTVL.

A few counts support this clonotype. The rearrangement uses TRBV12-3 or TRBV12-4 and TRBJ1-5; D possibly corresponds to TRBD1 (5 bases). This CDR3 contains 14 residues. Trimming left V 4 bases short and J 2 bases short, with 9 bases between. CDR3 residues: CASSWVRGNQPQHF. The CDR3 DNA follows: TGTGCCAGCAGTTGGGTCAGGGGCAATCAGCCCCAGCATTTT.

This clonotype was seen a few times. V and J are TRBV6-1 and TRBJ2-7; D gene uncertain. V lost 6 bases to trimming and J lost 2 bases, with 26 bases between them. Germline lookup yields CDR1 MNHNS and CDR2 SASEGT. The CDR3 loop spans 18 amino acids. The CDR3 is CASSALIVIRITTYEQYF. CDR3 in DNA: TGTGCCAGCAGCGCCCTAATTGTCATTAGGATCACGACCTACGAGCAGTACTTC.

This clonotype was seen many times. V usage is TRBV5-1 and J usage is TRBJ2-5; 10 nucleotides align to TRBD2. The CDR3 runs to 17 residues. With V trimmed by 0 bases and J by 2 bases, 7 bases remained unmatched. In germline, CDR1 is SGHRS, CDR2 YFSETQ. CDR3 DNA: TGCGCCAGCAGCTTGGTGTTAGCGGGGGGACTACAAGAGACCCAGTACTTC. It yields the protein CASSLVLAGGLQETQYF. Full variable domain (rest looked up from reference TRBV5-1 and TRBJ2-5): KAGVTQTPRYLIKTRGQQVTLSCSPISGHRSVSWYQQTPGQGLQFLFEYFSETQRNKGNFPGRFSGRQFSNSRSEMNVSTLELGDSALYLCASSLVLAGGLQETQYFGPGTRLLVL.

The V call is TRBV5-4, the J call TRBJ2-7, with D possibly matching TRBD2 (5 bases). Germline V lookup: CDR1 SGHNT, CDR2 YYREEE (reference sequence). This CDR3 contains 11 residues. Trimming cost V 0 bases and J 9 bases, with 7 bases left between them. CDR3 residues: CASSLGEMQYF. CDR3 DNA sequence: TGTGCCAGCAGCTTGGGGGAGATGCAGTACTTC. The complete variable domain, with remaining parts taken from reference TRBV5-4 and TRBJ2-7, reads ETGVTQSPTHLIKTRGQQVTLRCSSQSGHNTVSWYQQALGQGPQFIFQYYREEENGRGNFPPRFSGLQFPNYSSELNVNALELDDSALYLCASSLGEMQYFGPGTRLTVT.

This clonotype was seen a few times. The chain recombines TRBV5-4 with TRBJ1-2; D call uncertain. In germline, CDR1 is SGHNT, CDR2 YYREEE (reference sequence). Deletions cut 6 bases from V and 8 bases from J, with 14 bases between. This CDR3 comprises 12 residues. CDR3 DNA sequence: TGTGCCAGCACTCAGCCGGAGGGCGGCTACACCTTC. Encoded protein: CASTQPEGGYTF.

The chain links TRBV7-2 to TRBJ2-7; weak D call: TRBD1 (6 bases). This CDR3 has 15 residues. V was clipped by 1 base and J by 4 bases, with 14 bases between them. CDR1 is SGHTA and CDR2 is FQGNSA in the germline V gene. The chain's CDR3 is CASSLVGDKTYEQYF. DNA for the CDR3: TGTGCCAGCAGCTTAGTCGGGGACAAGACGTACGAGCAGTACTTC.